The sequence of this T cell receptor beta chain was determined in a study of blood T cell repertoires in COVID-19. Study-level information: PBMCs, B-cell-depleted T cells, or T cells provided the cDNA or gDNA that made up the material.

Using immunoSEQ multiplex PCR, the repertoire was profiled, and TCRdb retains in-frame clones only, with some absent. Among approximately 200,000 clones listed, around 91% were seen once. Germline CDR1 SGHDT, CDR2 YYEEEE. Deletions cut 4 bases from V and 0 bases from J, with 11 bases between. The CDR3 is 15 amino acids. This chain links TRBV5-6 with TRBJ1-3; maybe TRBD1 (5 bases). This TCR was recovered from a woman between 18 and 29 years old in a cohort exposed to, infected with or recovered from COVID-19 (not recorded which). The sequencing input was PBMCs or T cells enriched from blood (not recorded which). In nucleotides, the CDR3 is TGTGCCAGCAGCCTCCGACAGATCTCTGGAAACACCATATATTTT. Translated: CASSLRQISGNTIYF.